This TCR beta chain was recorded in a study of T cell responses to AZD1222 COVID-19 vaccine. Clones were sequenced by immunoSEQ multiplex PCR, and TCRdb holds only the in-frame ones, with some missing. This table has 150,000 to 200,000 clones, 90% appearing once. This TCR came from an adult who received the AZD1222 COVID-19 vaccine. This sample comprised peripheral blood, obtained 28 days after the second AZD1222 dose.

CDR3: CASSTVGGAMREQYF. The CDR3 nucleotides read TGTGCCAGCAGTACGGTGGGGGGGGCCATGCGCGAGCAGTACTTC. The chain couples TRBV6-5 to TRBJ2-7; a possible D gene is TRBD2 (7 bases). Trimming removed 5 bases at V and 6 bases at J, with 20 bases between. Germline lookup yields CDR1 MNHEY and CDR2 SVGAGI. The CDR3 is made up of 15 amino acids.